The clone carrying this TCR beta chain was detected a few times. Assay: immunoSEQ multiplex PCR; the TCRdb copy retains only in-frame clones and omits some. The table records approximately 200,000 clones, 70% to 90% of them present only once. The data stem from a study of blood T cell repertoires in COVID-19. There are 15 residues in the CDR3. V dropped 4 bases and J dropped 9; count of bases not matched to a gene: 6. The germline V gene has CDR1 MNHEY and CDR2 SVGAGI. The sequenced sample was peripheral blood. This clonotype was obtained from a man in his fifties who had recovered from COVID-19. J is TRBJ2-1 and V is TRBV6-5; TRBD2 matches at 13 bases. Here the CDR3 DNA reads TGTGCCAGCAGTTTCACTAGCGGGAGGGCCCCTGAGCAGTTCTTC. This translates into CASSFTSGRAPEQFF.